One sample yielded the 15 T cell receptor beta chains listed below, sequenced in a study of T cell repertoires in cytomegalovirus infection. Their target antigens are unknown. From the reads, TCRdb called clonotypes with MiXCR, one entry per CDR3 protein. The table shows roughly 920,000 distinct CDR3 sequences, with less than 40% occurring only once. The sequences come from cultured CD8+ T cells from PBMCs, collected from culture after CMV antigen stimulation. The source of these receptors is a human donor in good health (CMV status not recorded). Some clones in this sample may be carry-over from other donors' samples.

V is TRBV2 and J is TRBJ2-7; D could derive from TRBD1 or TRBD2 (5 bases each). V lost 8 bases and J 1 base, leaving 15 bases between the germline ends. Germline V gene sequence: CDR1 SNHLY, CDR2 FYNNEI. There are 14 residues in the CDR3. The CDR3 protein is CASLKGPSSYEQYF. The DNA of the CDR3 is TGTGCCAGCTTGAAGGGACCAAGTTCCTACGAGCAGTACTTC.

The chain joins TRBV6-5 to TRBJ2-1; D may match TRBD1 or TRBD2 (5 bases each). V lost 3 bases and J lost 10, with 13 bases in between. Germline loops: CDR1 MNHEY, CDR2 SVGAGI. The CDR3 length is 13 residues. In DNA form, the CDR3 reads TGTGCCAGCAGTTATAGGGGAGTAAGCGAGCAGTTCTTC. Protein: CASSYRGVSEQFF.

The V call is TRBV9, the J call TRBJ2-1, with TRBD2 matching 10 bases. V trimming: 3 bases; J trimming: 10 bases; junction bases outside the gene matches: 10. CDR1 SGDLS and CDR2 YYNGEE come from the germline V gene. The CDR3 length is 15 residues. CDR3 nucleotides: TGTGCCAGCAGCGCCGAGGTAGCGGGGGGCTGGGAGCAGTTCTTC. This translates into CASSAEVAGGWEQFF.

The chain employs TRBV24-1 and TRBJ1-5, with D perhaps TRBD1 (5 bases). This CDR3 is 14 amino acids long. Germline lookup yields CDR1 KGHDR and CDR2 SFDVKD. Trimming removed 9 bases at V and 3 bases at J, with 14 bases between. For the CDR3, the DNA is TGTGCCACCTCCCAGGGACCCCACAATCAGCCCCAGCATTTT. Residues: CATSQGPHNQPQHF.

As for this clonotype: One end of the junction is discordant with germline, which a read error may explain. The chain has TRBV6-2 or TRBV6-3 and TRBJ2-2; D is unresolved. Germline values: CDR1 MNHEY, CDR2 SVGEGT. The CDR3 spans 18 residues. The CDR3 reads CVSSYNSREYRNTGELFF. CDR3 DNA sequence: TGTGTCAGCAGTTACAATTCTAGGGAATACCGCAACACCGGGGAGCTGTTTTTT.

V gene TRBV27 combines with J gene TRBJ2-1, with D unclear. Trimming took 6 bases from V and 0 from J, leaving 15 bases between them. This CDR3 has 16 amino acids. The germline V gene encodes CDR1 MNHEY and CDR2 SMNVEV (reference sequence). The CDR3 loop reads CASSPQFRFSYNEQFF. In DNA form, the CDR3 reads TGTGCCAGCAGCCCCCAGTTCAGGTTCTCCTACAATGAGCAGTTCTTC.

This clonotype was observed a handful of times. The chain has TRBV4-1 and TRBJ1-1, with D maybe TRBD1 (6 bases). The CDR3 sequence is 14 residues long. V was shortened by 3 bases and J by 1 base, with 9 bases between the two germline ends. Germline assignment: CDR1 MGHRA and CDR2 YSYEKL. Here the CDR3 DNA reads TGCGCCAGCAGCCATCCGGGACAGAACACTGAAGCTTTCTTT. Translating gives CASSHPGQNTEAFF.

Regarding this clonotype: One end of the junction fails to match germline, which may point to a read error. The chain links TRBV2 to TRBJ1-2, with unresolved D. Per the germline V gene, CDR1 is SNHLY and CDR2 is FYNNEI. The CDR3 is 14 residues long. CDR3 sequence: CASSEDRGYYSYTF. CDR3 DNA sequence: TGTGCCAGCAGTGAAGATCGGGGTTACTATAGCTACACCTTC.

The CDR3 reads CASSTGTASSYNSPLHF. The CDR3 DNA reads as TGTGCCAGTAGTACCGGGACGGCGAGCTCCTATAATTCACCCCTCCACTTT. This chain links TRBV19 with TRBJ1-6; possibly TRBD1 for D (5 bases). This CDR3 has 17 residues. V was clipped by 4 bases and J by 0 bases, with 13 bases between them. The germline V gene encodes CDR1 LNHDA and CDR2 SQIVND (reference sequence). The entire variable domain, with the rest obtained from reference TRBV19 and TRBJ1-6, is as follows: DGGITQSPKYLFRKEGQNVTLSCEQNLNHDAMYWYRQDPGQGLRLIYYSQIVNDFQKGDIAEGYSVSREKKESFPLTVTSAQKNPTAFYLCASSTGTASSYNSPLHFGNGTRLTVT.

This clonotype was seen only a few times. The rearrangement links TRBV3-1 to TRBJ1-1, with TRBD1 matching 11 bases. Germline-derived CDR1 and CDR2 are LGHDT and YNNKEL (reference sequence). V lost 4 bases to trimming and J lost 1 base; unmatched junction nucleotides: 5. The length of the CDR3 is 16 residues. The DNA of the CDR3 is TGTGCCAGCAGCCCTCGGGACAGGGGGAAGAACACTGAAGCTTTCTTT. It translates to CASSPRDRGKNTEAFF.

The sample holds a few counts of this clonotype. The genes are TRBV27 and TRBJ1-6, with D tentatively TRBD1 (5 bases). This CDR3 is built from 14 residues. The V end was cut by 4 bases, the J end by 8 bases, with 12 bases between. Germline V gene lookup returns CDR1 MNHEY and CDR2 SMNVEV (reference sequence). CDR3 amino acids: CASSSGAFHSPLHF. The CDR3 DNA follows: TGTGCCAGCAGTTCCGGGGCGTTTCATTCACCCCTCCACTTT.

The V gene is TRBV7-9, the J gene TRBJ2-3; tentative D call: TRBD2 (5 bases). Germline V gene data show CDR1 as SEHNR and CDR2 as FQNEAQ (reference sequence). The CDR3 sequence is 16 residues long. Trimming stripped 3 bases from V and 3 bases from J, with 16 bases between. The DNA of the CDR3 is TGTGCCAGCAGCTTTGGGCTAGCAGACCGTACAGATACGCAGTATTTT. Translation gives CASSFGLADRTDTQYF.

This clonotype was counted between two and nine times. The gene calls are TRBV7-2 and TRBJ2-3, with D possibly being TRBD2 (5 bases). The CDR3 spans 14 residues. Between the trimmed V and J ends, which lost 3 bases and 5 bases, there was a span of 12 bases. Looked up from germline, CDR1 is SGHTA and CDR2 is FQGNSA. Written as DNA, the CDR3 is TGTGCCAGCAGCTTCCTCCCCCGGGGAGATACGCAGTATTTT. Its protein product is CASSFLPRGDTQYF.

V and J are TRBV6-5 and TRBJ2-5; weak D call: TRBD2 (6 bases). V lost 0 bases and J lost 5, with 13 bases in between. CDR3 length: 15 amino acids. Germline loops: CDR1 MNHEY, CDR2 SVGAGI. The CDR3 spells CASSYSPNSGETQYF. The CDR3 bases are TGTGCCAGCAGTTACTCGCCGAATAGCGGTGAGACCCAGTACTTC.

The gene calls are TRBV29-1 and TRBJ2-1; D is possibly TRBD1 (6 bases). This CDR3 contains 11 residues. Looked up from germline, CDR1 is SQVTM and CDR2 is ANQGSEA. The V gene lost 7 bases and the J gene lost 6 bases, with 10 bases spanning the gap. CDR3 coding DNA: TGCAGCGGCCGGGACATCAATGAGCAGTTCTTC. Its protein is CSGRDINEQFF.